This T cell receptor (beta chain) is from a study of T cells after yellow fever vaccination. Template-switching 5'RACE yielded the TCR cDNA; a universal primer site and UMIs were added in the process. TCRdb independently ran MiXCR on the 5' RACE reads; one entry per CDR3 protein. The sample carries some 110,000 distinct CDR3 sequences, about 7.2% recorded once. This clonotype was detected ten times or more. Its antigen is unidentified. Study results and caveats: Among primary-vaccination clones, most reappeared after the booster, at about 95% for CD4 and 88% for CD8.

This sequence was found in a man between 18 and 29 years old who received the YFV17D yellow fever vaccine. Sequencing was performed on CD4+ T cells sorted from PBMCs, taken around 45 days after the first yellow fever vaccination.

CDR3 DNA sequence: TGTGCCAGCAGCGAGCGGGGGGCTTTTGAGACCCAGTACTTC. Its translation is CASSERGAFETQYF. V usage is TRBV7-2 and J usage is TRBJ2-5; 9 bases map to TRBD2. Losses at the gene ends were 5 bases for V and 5 bases for J; bases not matched to a gene: 6. CDR3 length: 14 residues. The germline CDR1 and CDR2 sequences are SGHTA and FQGNSA. Looking up the rest from reference TRBV7-2 and TRBJ2-5 gives the full variable domain: GAGVSQSPSNKVTEKGKDVELRCDPISGHTALYWYRQSLGQGLEFLIYFQGNSAPDKSGLPSDRFSAERTGGSVSTLTIQRTQQEDSAVYLCASSERGAFETQYFGPGTRLLVL.